The entry below gives a single TCR beta chain sequence along with its context. In germline, CDR1 is MDHEN, CDR2 SYDVKM. The length of the CDR3 is 15 residues. As for the cDNA, it was generated by 5'RACE with 10-nucleotide random UMIs. Sequencing runs each generated in excess of 180 million TCR-beta sequences derived from 15-18 subjects. TCRdb ran MiXCR on the 5' RACE reads and lists one entry per CDR3 protein. This table holds around 13,000 distinct CDR3 sequences, 5.5% to 7% found once. This sample is drawn from a study of neurological immune-mediated disorders. The cells used in sorted libraries, CD4+ or CD8+ T cells, numbered some 1 million.

This clonotype was obtained from a woman aged 40 to 50 in good health. V and J are TRBV28 and TRBJ2-1, with TRBD2 matching over 13 bases. The J call may be wrong; the DNA end is better matched by TRBJ2-7. Sequencing was done on a sample of CD8+ T cells from blood. The DNA of the CDR3 is TGTGCCAGCGTCTTGTGGACTAGCGGGAGCTACGAGCAGTACTTC. Residues: CASVLWTSGSYEQYF.